Reported below is one T cell receptor beta chain. This clonotype was observed many times. This clone's antigen is unknown. It has no much larger one-base neighbor in the sample; base qualities were not kept. Spanning cysteine to phenylalanine, the CDR3 consists of 12 amino acids. The kept DNA is CDR3 alone, 36 bases in frame from the first base. V gives up 0 bases and J gives up 6 bases, and the segment between their germline ends measures 6 bases. The germline V gene (reference sequence) specifies DFQATT as CDR1 and SNEGSKA as CDR2. The sample belongs to a study of tumor-infiltrating lymphocytes in oesophageal squamous cell carcinoma (dated by TCRdb to the mid-2010s). Library prep was done by PCR. TCRdb records Illumina HiSeq 2000 as the sequencer. The raw public data were reprocessed by TCRdb itself: fastp quality trimming at Q25, MiXCR clonotype calling, in-frame beta chains only. Identical CDR3 proteins give one entry, which carries the most common genes and DNA. This sample has more than 3,000 distinct CDR3 sequences in its table, and roughly a fifth of those were observed once. The top ten clonotypes cover 40% to 55% of the sample.

The chain is made from TRBV20-1 and TRBJ2-1; the D gene remains uncertain. The sequence was collected from a male donor with esophageal squamous cell carcinoma. The sequenced sample consisted of normal esophageal tissue next to the tumor. The bases are TGCAGTGCTAGAGATGGCCCCAATGAGCAGTTCTTC. Protein translation: CSARDGPNEQFF.